The sequence of this T cell receptor (beta chain) was determined in a study of cytotoxic CD8 clonotypes in ibrutinib-treated CLL (dated by TCRdb to the early 2020s). About the full investigation: The cohort was composed of more than ten relapsed/refractory and about 15 treatment-naive patients; IGHV unmutated status was identified in some 17 patients. Partial responses were observed in about 25 patients and complete responses in 2; after a median follow-up of 68 months, remission was maintained in 15 or so patients and progression was observed in roughly twelve. Samples at response were collected after a median of about 11 months of treatment, with a range of about 6 to 36 months. Samples averaged approximately 260,000 productive templates and 90,000 to 95,000 productive rearrangements. Longitudinal samples were available for about 30% of the roughly 90 trial participants. Cryopreserved peripheral blood mononuclear cells were obtained before treatment, at response, and at either sustained remission or disease progression. Patients were still on ibrutinib when every remission and progressive disease sample was collected.

Comments on this clone: What antigen it recognizes has not been identified. No base quality information exists; no much larger clone differs at one position.

The full study reports these points: Clonality increased at ibrutinib response, stayed stable in sustained remission, and fell back toward baseline at progression. At baseline, clonality was higher than in age-matched healthy donors and showed a strong correlation with circulating CD8+ T-cell counts. Sampling times were not matched between sustained-remission and progressing patients, and lymph node repertoires were not studied. Public clonotypes were rare and either shrank or stayed stable during treatment, and the rise in clonality at ibrutinib response reflected expansion of private clonotypes.

A MiSeq instrument was used for deep resolution sequencing, which targeted depths ranging from 1 in 1 million up to 1 in 200,000 T cells, with coverage averaging 10x for each clonotype. TCR beta libraries were generated with the immunoSEQ hsTCRB Kit. Per the authors' processing: Data were analyzed with ImmunoSEQ Data Assistant and ImmunoSEQ Analyzer, with V, D and J genes assigned per IMGT definitions. Clonality, which ranges from 0 to 1, was calculated by subtracting the normalized Shannon entropy of productive rearrangement frequencies from one. Public clonotype analysis was restricted to overrepresented clonotypes comprising at least 0.05% of each patient's repertoire. Some 14 age-matched healthy donor repertoires from immuneACCESS served as clonality controls. The table was pulled from immuneACCESS by TCRdb, which kept in-frame rearrangements only. Such tables lose some clones; where checked, under half of the loss comes from unresolved V genes, and the rest has no known cause. That table is the source of V, J and clone size, and D and trimming were worked out from the DNA. A total of hundreds of thousands of clones appear in this sample, roughly 79% of them only once. Of the sample, approximately 10% falls within the top ten clones.

Trimming removed 4 bases from V and 4 bases from J, leaving 14 bases between the germline ends. The CDR1 and CDR2 encoded by the germline V gene are SGHRS and YFSETQ. From its cysteine to its phenylalanine, the CDR3 spans 14 amino acids. Kept here is only the CDR3 DNA, which spans 42 bases and is read in frame from base 1. This specimen's time point label, per the study, means: 12 months on ibrutinib. For TCR beta library preparation, 1.5 to 2 micrograms of genomic DNA were extracted from the cryopreserved PBMCs. Longitudinal blood samples from CLL patients on ibrutinib monotherapy underwent high-throughput TCR beta sequencing. The patients were enrolled in a single-center, open-label phase 2 trial of ibrutinib monotherapy.

This TCR derives from a human donor with chronic lymphocytic leukemia. Sequences were derived from PBMCs, sampled after 12 months of ibrutinib treatment. The chain was built from TRBV5-1 and TRBJ1-1; confidence is insufficient to name the D gene. For the CDR3, the sequence is CASSRQGGITEAFF. The DNA reads as follows: TGCGCCAGCAGCCGTCAAGGAGGGATCACTGAAGCTTTCTTT. With all but the CDR3 taken from the reference TRBV5-1 and TRBJ1-1 genes, the full variable domain is: KAGVTQTPRYLIKTRGQQVTLSCSPISGHRSVSWYQQTPGQGLQFLFEYFSETQRNKGNFPGRFSGRQFSNSRSEMNVSTLELGDSALYLCASSRQGGITEAFFGQGTRLTVV.